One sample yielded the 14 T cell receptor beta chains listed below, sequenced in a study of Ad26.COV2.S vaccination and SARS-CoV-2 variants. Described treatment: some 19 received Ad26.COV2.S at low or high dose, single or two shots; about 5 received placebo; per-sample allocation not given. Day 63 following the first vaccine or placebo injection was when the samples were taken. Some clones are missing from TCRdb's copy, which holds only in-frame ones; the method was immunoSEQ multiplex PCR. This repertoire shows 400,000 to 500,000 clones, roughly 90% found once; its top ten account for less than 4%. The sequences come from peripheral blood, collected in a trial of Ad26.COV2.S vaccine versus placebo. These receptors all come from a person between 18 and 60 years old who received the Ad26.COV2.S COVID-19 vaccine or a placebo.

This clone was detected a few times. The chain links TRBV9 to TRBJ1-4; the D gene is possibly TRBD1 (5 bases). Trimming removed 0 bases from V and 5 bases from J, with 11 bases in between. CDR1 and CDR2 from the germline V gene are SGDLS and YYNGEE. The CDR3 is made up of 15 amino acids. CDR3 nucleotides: TGTGCCAGCAGCGTAGGGGGCAGGAGGAATGAAAAACTGTTTTTT. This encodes CASSVGGRRNEKLFF.

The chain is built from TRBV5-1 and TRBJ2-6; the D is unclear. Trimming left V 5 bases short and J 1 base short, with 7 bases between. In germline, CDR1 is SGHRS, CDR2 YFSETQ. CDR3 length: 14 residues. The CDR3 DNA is TGCGCCAGCAGGTGGGCATCTGGGGCCAACGTCCTGACTTTC. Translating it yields CASRWASGANVLTF. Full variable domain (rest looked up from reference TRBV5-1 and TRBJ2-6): KAGVTQTPRYLIKTRGQQVTLSCSPISGHRSVSWYQQTPGQGLQFLFEYFSETQRNKGNFPGRFSGRQFSNSRSEMNVSTLELGDSALYLCASRWASGANVLTFGAGSRLTVL.

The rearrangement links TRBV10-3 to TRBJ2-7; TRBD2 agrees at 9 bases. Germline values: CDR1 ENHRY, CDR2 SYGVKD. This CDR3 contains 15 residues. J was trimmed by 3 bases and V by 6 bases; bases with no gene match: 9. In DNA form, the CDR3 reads TGTGCCATCAGGGTAGCGGGGGAACCCGTCTACGAGCAGTACTTC. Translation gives CAIRVAGEPVYEQYF.

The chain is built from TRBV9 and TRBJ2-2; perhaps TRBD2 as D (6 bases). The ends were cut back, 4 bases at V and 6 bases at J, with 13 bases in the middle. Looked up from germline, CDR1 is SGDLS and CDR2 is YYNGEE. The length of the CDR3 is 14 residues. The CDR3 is CASSIPGVPGELFF. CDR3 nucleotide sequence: TGTGCCAGCAGCATTCCGGGAGTACCCGGGGAGCTGTTTTTT.

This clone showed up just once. The CDR3 sequence: CASWGVETQYF. The CDR3, as DNA: TGTGCCAGTTGGGGCGTAGAGACCCAGTACTTC. The rearrangement uses TRBV11-2 and TRBJ2-5; a weak D match, TRBD1 (5 bases). The CDR3 has 11 residues. Germline CDR1 SGHAT, CDR2 FQNNGV. V lost 9 bases and J 4 bases, leaving 9 bases between the germline ends.

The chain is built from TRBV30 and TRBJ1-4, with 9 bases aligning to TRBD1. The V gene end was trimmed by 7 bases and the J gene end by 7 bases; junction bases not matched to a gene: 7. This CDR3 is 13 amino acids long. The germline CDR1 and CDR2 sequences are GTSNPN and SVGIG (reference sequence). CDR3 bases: TGTGCCTTGCCGGGACAGGGAGGTGAAAAACTGTTTTTT. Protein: CALPGQGGEKLFF.

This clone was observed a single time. In DNA, the CDR3 is TGTGCCAGCAGCCTGGACCTTGAAGCTTTCTTT. Translating it yields CASSLDLEAFF. V usage is TRBV28 and J usage is TRBJ1-1; D uncertain. V lost 6 bases and J lost 7, with 9 bases in between. The CDR3 length is 11 residues. Looked up from germline, CDR1 is MDHEN and CDR2 is SYDVKM.

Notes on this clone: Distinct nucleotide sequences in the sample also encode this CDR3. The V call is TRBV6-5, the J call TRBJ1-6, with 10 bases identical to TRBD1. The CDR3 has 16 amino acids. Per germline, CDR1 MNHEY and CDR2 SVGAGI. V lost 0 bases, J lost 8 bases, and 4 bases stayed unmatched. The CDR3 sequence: CASSYSPGTGDSPLHF. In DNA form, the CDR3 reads TGTGCCAGCAGTTACTCCCCCGGGACAGGGGATTCACCCCTCCACTTT.

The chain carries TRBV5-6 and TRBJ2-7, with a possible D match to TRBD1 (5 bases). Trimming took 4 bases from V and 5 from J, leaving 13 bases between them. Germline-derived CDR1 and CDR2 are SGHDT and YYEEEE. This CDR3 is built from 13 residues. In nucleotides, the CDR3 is TGTGCCAGCAGCGCCCGACAGTCCCACGAGCAGTACTTC. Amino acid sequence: CASSARQSHEQYF.

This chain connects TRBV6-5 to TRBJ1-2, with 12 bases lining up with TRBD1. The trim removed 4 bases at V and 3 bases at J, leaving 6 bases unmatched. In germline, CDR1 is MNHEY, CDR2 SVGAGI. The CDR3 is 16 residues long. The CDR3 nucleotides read TGTGCCAGCAGTTCGGGACAGGGGGCGAGATACTATGGCTACACCTTC. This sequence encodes CASSSGQGARYYGYTF.

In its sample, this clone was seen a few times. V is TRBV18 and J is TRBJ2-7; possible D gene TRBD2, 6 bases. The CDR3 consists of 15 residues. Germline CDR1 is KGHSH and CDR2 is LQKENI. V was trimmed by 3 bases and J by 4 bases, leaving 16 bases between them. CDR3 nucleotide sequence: TGTGCCAGCTCACCGTCGGGGGTGGCGAGATACGAGCAGTACTTC. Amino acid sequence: CASSPSGVARYEQYF.

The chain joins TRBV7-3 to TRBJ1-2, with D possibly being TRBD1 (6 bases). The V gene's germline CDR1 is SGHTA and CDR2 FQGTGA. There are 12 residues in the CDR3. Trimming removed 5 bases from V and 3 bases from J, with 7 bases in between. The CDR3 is CASSPGDYGYTF. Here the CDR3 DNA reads TGTGCCAGCAGCCCAGGGGACTATGGCTACACCTTC.

CDR3 nucleotides: TGTGCCAGCAGCCGCCCCGGGACAGGGAGCACAGATACGCAGTATTTT. This codes for CASSRPGTGSTDTQYF. The chain carries TRBV7-9 and TRBJ2-3; 9 bases line up with TRBD1. The CDR3 contains 16 residues. In germline, CDR1 is SEHNR, CDR2 FQNEAQ (reference sequence). After removal of 5 bases from V and 0 bases from J, the junction contained 6 bases not matched to a gene.

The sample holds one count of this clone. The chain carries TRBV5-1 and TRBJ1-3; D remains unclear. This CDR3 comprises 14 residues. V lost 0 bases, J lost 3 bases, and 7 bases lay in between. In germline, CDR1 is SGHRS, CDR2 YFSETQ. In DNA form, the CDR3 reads TGCGCCAGCAGCTTGGCAGGTTATGGAAACACCATATATTTT. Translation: CASSLAGYGNTIYF.